Reported below is one T cell receptor (beta chain). What it binds is unknown. Reverse transcription of extracted RNA yielded cDNA, which provided the sequencing template. Assay: immunoSEQ multiplex PCR; the TCRdb copy retains only in-frame clones and omits some. Among under 250,000 clones listed, more than 55% were seen once. The CDR3 has 12 residues. Deletions cut 5 bases from V and 3 bases from J, with 8 bases between. Per germline, CDR1 MNHEY and CDR2 SMNVEV (reference sequence). The entry originates in a study of CD8+ T cells in alopecia areata. Study-wide results and limits: Alopecia totalis/universalis scalp especially showed more expanded CD8+ clones than normal scalp.

The sorting of PBMCs gave CD4+ and CD8+ T cells. The sequenced sample was CD8+ T cells sorted from blood. The TCR was taken from a human donor in good health. V and J are TRBV27 and TRBJ2-7; maybe TRBD2 (6 bases). The CDR3, as DNA: TGTGCCAGCAGTACCGGGGGCTACGAGCAGTACTTC. As protein: CASSTGGYEQYF.